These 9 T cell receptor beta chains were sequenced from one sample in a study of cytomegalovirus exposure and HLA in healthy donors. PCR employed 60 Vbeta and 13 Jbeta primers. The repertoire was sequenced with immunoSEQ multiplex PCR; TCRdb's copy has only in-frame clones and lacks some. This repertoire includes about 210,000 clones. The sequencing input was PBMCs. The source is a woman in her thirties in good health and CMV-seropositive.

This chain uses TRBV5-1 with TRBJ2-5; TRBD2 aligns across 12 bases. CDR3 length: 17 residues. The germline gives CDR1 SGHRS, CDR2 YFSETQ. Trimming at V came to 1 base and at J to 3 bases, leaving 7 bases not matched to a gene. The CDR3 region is CASSLRLAGAGKETQYF. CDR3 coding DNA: TGCGCCAGCAGCTTGAGACTAGCGGGAGCAGGGAAAGAGACCCAGTACTTC.

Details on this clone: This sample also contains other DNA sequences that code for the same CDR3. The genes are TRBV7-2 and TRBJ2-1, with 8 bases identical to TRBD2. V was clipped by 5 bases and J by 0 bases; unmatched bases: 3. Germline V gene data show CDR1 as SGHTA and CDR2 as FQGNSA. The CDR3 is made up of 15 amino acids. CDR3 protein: CASSPSGSSYNEQFF. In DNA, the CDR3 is TGTGCCAGCAGCCCGAGCGGGAGCTCCTACAATGAGCAGTTCTTC.

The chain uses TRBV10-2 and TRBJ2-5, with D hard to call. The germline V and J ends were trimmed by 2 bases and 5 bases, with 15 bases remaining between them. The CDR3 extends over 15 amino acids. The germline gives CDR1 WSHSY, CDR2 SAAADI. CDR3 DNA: TGCGCCAGCAGTGAGAATGACCCCCTCGGGGAGACCCAGTACTTC. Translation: CASSENDPLGETQYF.

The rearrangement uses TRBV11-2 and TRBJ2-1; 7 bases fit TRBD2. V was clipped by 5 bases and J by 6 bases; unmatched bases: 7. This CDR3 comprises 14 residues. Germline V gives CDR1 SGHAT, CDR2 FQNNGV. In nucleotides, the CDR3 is TGTGCCAGCAGCCGCGTCGGCGGGGGCAATGAGCAGTTCTTC. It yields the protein CASSRVGGGNEQFF.

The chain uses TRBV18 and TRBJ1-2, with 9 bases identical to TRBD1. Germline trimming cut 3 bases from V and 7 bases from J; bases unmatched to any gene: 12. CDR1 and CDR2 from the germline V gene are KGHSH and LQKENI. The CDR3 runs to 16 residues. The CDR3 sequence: CASSPEPGQGGSGYTF. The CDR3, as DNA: TGTGCCAGCTCACCCGAACCGGGACAGGGAGGGTCTGGCTACACCTTC.

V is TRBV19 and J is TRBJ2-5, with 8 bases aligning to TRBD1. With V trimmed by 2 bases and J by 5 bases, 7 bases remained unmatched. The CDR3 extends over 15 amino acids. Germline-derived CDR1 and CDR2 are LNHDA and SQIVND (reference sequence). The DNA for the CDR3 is TGTGCCAGTAGTATACGCCCAGGGGGCTTGGAGACCCAGTACTTC. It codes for CASSIRPGGLETQYF.

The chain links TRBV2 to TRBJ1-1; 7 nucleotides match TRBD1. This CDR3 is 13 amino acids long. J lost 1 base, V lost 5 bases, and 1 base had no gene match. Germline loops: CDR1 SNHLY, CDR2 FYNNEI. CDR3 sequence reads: CASSPGGNTEAFF. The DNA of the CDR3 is TGTGCCAGCAGTCCAGGGGGGAACACTGAAGCTTTCTTT.

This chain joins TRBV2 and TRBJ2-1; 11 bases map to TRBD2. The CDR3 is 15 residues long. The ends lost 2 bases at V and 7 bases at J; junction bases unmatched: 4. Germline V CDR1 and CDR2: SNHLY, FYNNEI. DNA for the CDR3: TGTGCCAGCAGTGAAAGGACTAGCGGGCTGAATGAGCAGTTCTTC. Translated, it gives CASSERTSGLNEQFF. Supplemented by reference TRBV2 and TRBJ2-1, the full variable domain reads EPEVTQTPSHQVTQMGQEVILRCVPISNHLYFYWYRQILGQKVEFLVSFYNNEISEKSEIFDDQFSVERPDGSNFTLKIRSTKLEDSAMYFCASSERTSGLNEQFFGPGTRLTVL.

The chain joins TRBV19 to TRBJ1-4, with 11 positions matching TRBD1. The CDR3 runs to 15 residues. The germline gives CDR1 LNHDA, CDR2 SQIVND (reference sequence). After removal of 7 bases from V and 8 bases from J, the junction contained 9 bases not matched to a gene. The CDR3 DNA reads TGTGCCAGTACCTCGGACAGGGGGCGGAAAGAAAAACTGTTTTTT. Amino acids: CASTSDRGRKEKLFF.